This TCR beta chain originates from a study of T cells after yellow fever vaccination. Germline V gene lookup returns CDR1 DFQATT and CDR2 SNEGSKA (reference sequence). This CDR3 has 14 residues. The V and J ends lost 2 bases and 5 bases respectively, with 15 bases between them. Findings and limits, study-wide: Post-booster samples contained most primary-vaccination clones (about 96% CD4, 88% CD8).

This clonotype was detected only a few times. Its antigen is as yet unknown. A universal primer site and UMIs were added as TCR cDNA was made by 5'RACE template switching. TCRdb processed the 5' RACE reads anew with MiXCR; each CDR3 protein has one entry. The sample records 600,000 to 750,000 distinct CDR3 sequences, about 12% being singletons. Material: PBMCs, obtained on the day of the yellow fever booster vaccination. V usage is TRBV20-1 and J usage is TRBJ2-5; possibly TRBD2 for D (5 bases). The receptor was isolated from a young man who received the YFV17D yellow fever vaccine. DNA of the CDR3: TGCAGTGCTAGACCCGGGGAAGGGTTGGAGACCCAGTACTTC. It encodes CSARPGEGLETQYF.